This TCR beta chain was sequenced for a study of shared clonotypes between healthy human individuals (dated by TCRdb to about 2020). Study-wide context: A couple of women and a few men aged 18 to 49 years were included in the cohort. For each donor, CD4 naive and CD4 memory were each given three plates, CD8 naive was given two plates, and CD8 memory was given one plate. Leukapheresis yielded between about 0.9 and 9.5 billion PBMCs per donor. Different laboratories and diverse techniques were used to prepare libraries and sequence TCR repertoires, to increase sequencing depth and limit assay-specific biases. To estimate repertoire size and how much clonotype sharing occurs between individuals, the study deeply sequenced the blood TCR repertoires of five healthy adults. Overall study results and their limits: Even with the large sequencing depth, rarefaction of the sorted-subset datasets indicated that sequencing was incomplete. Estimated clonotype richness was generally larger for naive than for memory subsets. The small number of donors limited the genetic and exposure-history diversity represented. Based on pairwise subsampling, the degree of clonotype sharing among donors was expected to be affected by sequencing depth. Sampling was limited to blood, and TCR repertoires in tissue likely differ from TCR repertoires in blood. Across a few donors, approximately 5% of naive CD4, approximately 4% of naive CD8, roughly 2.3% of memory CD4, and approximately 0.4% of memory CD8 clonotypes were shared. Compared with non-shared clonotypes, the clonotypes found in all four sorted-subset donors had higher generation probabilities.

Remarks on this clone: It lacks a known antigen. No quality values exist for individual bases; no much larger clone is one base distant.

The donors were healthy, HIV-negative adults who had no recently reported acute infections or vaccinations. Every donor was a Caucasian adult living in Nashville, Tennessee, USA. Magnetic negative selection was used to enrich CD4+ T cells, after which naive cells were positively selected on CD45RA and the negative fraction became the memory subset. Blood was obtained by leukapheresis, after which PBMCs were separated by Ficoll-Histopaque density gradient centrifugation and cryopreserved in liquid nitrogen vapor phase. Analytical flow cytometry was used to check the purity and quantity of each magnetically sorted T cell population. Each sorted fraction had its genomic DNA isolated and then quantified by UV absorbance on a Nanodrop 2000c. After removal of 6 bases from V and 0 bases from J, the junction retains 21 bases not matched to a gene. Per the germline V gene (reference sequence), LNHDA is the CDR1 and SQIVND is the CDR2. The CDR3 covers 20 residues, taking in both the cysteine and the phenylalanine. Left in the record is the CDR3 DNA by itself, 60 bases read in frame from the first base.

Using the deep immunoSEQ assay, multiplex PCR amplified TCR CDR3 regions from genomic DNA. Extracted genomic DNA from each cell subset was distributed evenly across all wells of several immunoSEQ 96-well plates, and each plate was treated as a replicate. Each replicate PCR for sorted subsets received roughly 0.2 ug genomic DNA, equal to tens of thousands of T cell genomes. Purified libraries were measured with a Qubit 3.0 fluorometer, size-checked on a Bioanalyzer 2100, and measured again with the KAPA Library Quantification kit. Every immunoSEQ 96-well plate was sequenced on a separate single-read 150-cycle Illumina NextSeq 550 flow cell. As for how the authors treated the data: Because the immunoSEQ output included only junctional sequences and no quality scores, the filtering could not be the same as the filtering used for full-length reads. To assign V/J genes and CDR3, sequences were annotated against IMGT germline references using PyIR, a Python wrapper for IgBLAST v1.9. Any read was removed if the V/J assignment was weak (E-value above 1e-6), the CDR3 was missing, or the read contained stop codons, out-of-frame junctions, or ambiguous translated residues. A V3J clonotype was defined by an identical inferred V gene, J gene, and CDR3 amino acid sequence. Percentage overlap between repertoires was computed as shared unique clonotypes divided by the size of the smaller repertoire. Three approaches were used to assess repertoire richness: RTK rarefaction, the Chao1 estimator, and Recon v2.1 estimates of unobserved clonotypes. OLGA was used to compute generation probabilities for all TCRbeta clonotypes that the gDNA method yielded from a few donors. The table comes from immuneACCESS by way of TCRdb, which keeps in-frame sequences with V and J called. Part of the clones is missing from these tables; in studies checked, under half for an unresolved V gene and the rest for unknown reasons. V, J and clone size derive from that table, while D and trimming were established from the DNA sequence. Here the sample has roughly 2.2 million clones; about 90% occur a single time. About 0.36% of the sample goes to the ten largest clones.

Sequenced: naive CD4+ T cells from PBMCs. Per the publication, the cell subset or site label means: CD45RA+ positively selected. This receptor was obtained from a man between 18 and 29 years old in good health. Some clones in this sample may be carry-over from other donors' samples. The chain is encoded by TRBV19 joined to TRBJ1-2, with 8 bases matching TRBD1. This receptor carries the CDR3 CASRILFGQGRNSTNYGYTF. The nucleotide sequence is TGTGCCAGTAGGATTTTGTTTGGACAGGGTCGGAATTCGACTAACTATGGCTACACCTTC.